The 11 T cell receptor beta chains listed next were all sequenced from one sample in a study of type 1 regulatory T cells. Which antigens these TCRs recognize remains unknown. TCRdb re-analysed the reads in MiXCR, keeping a single row per CDR3 protein. Of approximately 42,000 distinct CDR3 sequences in the sample, about 12% were seen once. The specimen sequenced was cultured non-Tr1 T cells, either the whole culture or a sorted T cell fraction (not recorded which). Receptors originate from a human donor in good health.

The rearrangement joins TRBV7-6 to TRBJ2-3, with 12 bases identical to TRBD2. The germline V gene encodes CDR1 SGHVS and CDR2 FNYEAQ. The CDR3 runs to 17 residues. With V trimmed by 5 bases and J by 2 bases, 8 bases remained unmatched. DNA for the CDR3: TGTGCCAGCAGCGCCGCGACTAGCGGGAGATTCACAGATACGCAGTATTTT. Protein: CASSAATSGRFTDTQYF.

The rearrangement uses TRBV19 and TRBJ1-5; 7 bases match TRBD1. The CDR3 is 14 amino acids. Germline loops: CDR1 LNHDA, CDR2 SQIVND (reference sequence). Trimming removed 5 bases from V and 4 bases from J; junction bases left unmatched: 5. In DNA form, the CDR3 reads TGTGCCAGTAGTCCCCGGGACAGAAATCAGCCCCAGCATTTT. Protein product: CASSPRDRNQPQHF.

The CDR3 DNA follows: TGTGCCAGCATGAGTACGGACAGGGGTCGTCAGCCCCAGCATTTT. Translated: CASMSTDRGRQPQHF. The chain links TRBV6-2 or TRBV6-3 to TRBJ1-5; TRBD1 matches 9 bases. This CDR3 contains 15 residues. Germline V gives CDR1 MNHEY, CDR2 SVGEGT. Losses at the gene ends were 7 bases for V and 6 bases for J; bases not matched to a gene: 10.

This clonotype has at least ten counts. V usage is TRBV7-2 and J usage is TRBJ2-7; no firm D call. V was shortened by 5 bases and J by 0 bases, with 5 bases between the two germline ends. This CDR3 is 12 amino acids long. Germline-derived CDR1 and CDR2 are SGHTA and FQGNSA. Here the CDR3 reads CASSPASYEQYF. The DNA of the CDR3 is TGTGCCAGCAGCCCAGCCTCCTACGAGCAGTACTTC.

In its sample, this clonotype ranks as medium-sized. The V and J genes are TRBV15 and TRBJ2-3; D is possibly TRBD1 (6 bases). The CDR3 covers 14 residues. Germline V gene sequence: CDR1 LNHNV, CDR2 YYDKDF (reference sequence). V lost 8 bases to trimming and J lost 2 bases, with 14 bases between them. The CDR3 loop reads CATSLDRFTDTQYF. DNA for the CDR3: TGTGCCACCTCCCTAGACAGGTTCACAGATACGCAGTATTTT.

V usage is TRBV7-9 and J usage is TRBJ2-1, with D unresolved. Looked up from germline, CDR1 is SEHNR and CDR2 is FQNEAQ (reference sequence). This CDR3 contains 14 residues. Trimming removed 5 bases at V and 4 bases at J, with 12 bases between. The CDR3 spells CASSPVIAYNEQFF. The CDR3 DNA follows: TGTGCCAGCAGCCCAGTGATAGCTTACAATGAGCAGTTCTTC.

This clonotype was observed many times. The genes are TRBV16 and TRBJ2-1, with TRBD1 as a possible D gene (5 bases). V was shortened by 3 bases and J by 3 bases, with 12 bases between the two germline ends. The CDR3 loop spans 15 amino acids. Germline loops: CDR1 KGHSY, CDR2 FQNENV. CDR3 bases: TGTGCCAGCAGCCAGTCGGCAGGGCACTACAATGAGCAGTTCTTC. It specifies CASSQSAGHYNEQFF.

The chain combines TRBV7-3 with TRBJ2-1; 10 bases align to TRBD2. Losses at the gene ends were 5 bases for V and 5 bases for J; bases not matched to a gene: 9. Germline-derived CDR1 and CDR2 are SGHTA and FQGTGA. This CDR3 region has 16 residues. The CDR3 sequence is CASSQNPGLANNEQFF. The CDR3 region has the DNA TGTGCCAGCAGCCAAAATCCGGGACTAGCGAACAATGAGCAGTTCTTC. The whole variable domain, remainder taken from reference TRBV7-3 and TRBJ2-1, is GAGVSQTPSNKVTEKGKYVELRCDPISGHTALYWYRQSLGQGPEFLIYFQGTGAADDSGLPNDRFFAVRPEGSVSTLKIQRTERGDSAVYLCASSQNPGLANNEQFFGPGTRLTVL.

The chain combines TRBV3-1 with TRBJ2-7; possibly TRBD2 for D (5 bases). V lost 0 bases and J lost 3, with 9 bases in between. The CDR3 loop spans 14 amino acids. Germline CDR1 reads LGHDT; CDR2 reads YNNKEL (reference sequence). CDR3 sequence: CASSQDFGGYEQYF. CDR3 bases: TGTGCCAGCAGCCAAGACTTCGGAGGCTACGAGCAGTACTTC.

By frequency in the sample, this clonotype is medium-sized. The genes are TRBV2 and TRBJ2-5; D unclear. Germline CDR1 reads SNHLY; CDR2 reads FYNNEI. The CDR3 has 12 amino acids. V lost 6 bases and J lost 3, with 8 bases in between. The CDR3 nucleotides read TGTGCCAGCAGGGTCAGTGAAGAGACCCAGTACTTC. It specifies CASRVSEETQYF. The full variable domain, its missing parts supplied by reference TRBV2 and TRBJ2-5, is EPEVTQTPSHQVTQMGQEVILRCVPISNHLYFYWYRQILGQKVEFLVSFYNNEISEKSEIFDDQFSVERPDGSNFTLKIRSTKLEDSAMYFCASRVSEETQYFGPGTRLLVL.

This clonotype was counted only a few times. This chain joins TRBV6-5 and TRBJ1-2; D unresolved. The CDR3 totals 12 residues. The V end was cut by 4 bases, the J end by 5 bases, with 8 bases between. Germline CDR1 and CDR2: MNHEY and SVGAGI. CDR3 nucleotide sequence: TGTGCCAGCAGTTCGACCAATTATGGCTACACCTTC. Translating gives CASSSTNYGYTF.